A single sample is the source of the 20 T cell receptor beta chains below, sequenced in a study of shared clonotypes between healthy human individuals. The protocol was immunoSEQ multiplex PCR, while the TCRdb copy is restricted to in-frame clones and leaves out a portion. The sample lists approximately 470,000 clones; over 75% were seen once. Sequencing was performed on PBMCs. These receptors were taken from a woman in her forties in good health. Some clones in this sample may be carry-over from other donors' samples.

On this clone: A single base is all that separates this from a far larger clone, so a read error is likely. This chain links TRBV6-5 with TRBJ1-6; the D is unclear. Between the trimmed V and J ends, which lost 2 bases and 5 bases, there was a span of 13 bases. CDR1 MNHEY and CDR2 SVGAGI come from the germline V gene. The CDR3 is 16 residues long. CDR3 DNA: TGTGCCAGCAGTTACGTGGGTGGGATCCATAATTCACCCCTCCACTTT. Translation gives CASSYVGGIHNSPLHF.

The chain joins TRBV30 to TRBJ1-3, with 10 bases fitting TRBD1. The CDR3 has 14 amino acids. Looked up from germline, CDR1 is GTSNPN and CDR2 is SVGIG (reference sequence). Trimming removed 8 bases from V and 2 bases from J; junction bases left unmatched: 6. CDR3 amino acids: CAGSGTGAGNTIYF. DNA for the CDR3: TGTGCCGGTTCCGGGACAGGGGCTGGAAACACCATATATTTT.

This clone is a singleton in its sample. This sequence joins TRBV7-9 and TRBJ2-5; D remains unclear. The length of the CDR3 is 14 residues. Trimming pared 1 base from V and 0 bases from J, leaving 6 bases between. Germline CDR1 and CDR2: SEHNR and FQNEAQ (reference sequence). Here the CDR3 DNA reads TGTGCCAGCAGCTTAGGAACGAACCAAGAGACCCAGTACTTC. This sequence encodes CASSLGTNQETQYF.

The chain has TRBV4-2 and TRBJ2-1; no reliable D call. Trimming removed 2 bases at V and 4 bases at J, with 3 bases between. The CDR3 runs to 12 residues. The germline CDR1 and CDR2 sequences are LGHNA and YNFKEQ. The CDR3 loop is CASSQRYNEQFF. The CDR3 DNA is TGTGCCAGCAGCCAAAGATACAATGAGCAGTTCTTC.

DNA for the CDR3: TGTGCCAGCTCAAGACCCGAGCAGTACTTC. This sequence encodes CASSRPEQYF. The V call is TRBV18, the J call TRBJ2-7; no clear D gene. V shed 5 bases and J shed 6 bases, with 5 bases lying between them. The CDR3 loop spans 10 amino acids. Looked up from germline, CDR1 is KGHSH and CDR2 is LQKENI.

V is TRBV1 and J is TRBJ1-2. TRBV1 is listed as a pseudogene. The CDR3 runs 15 residues. In DNA, the CDR3 is TGCACCAGCAGCCATACAGGGCCACCCGGGGGTGGCTACACCTTC. Its protein product is CTSSHTGPPGGGYTF.

This clone was observed a single time. This chain links TRBV15 with TRBJ2-7; D might be TRBD1 or TRBD2, each matching 6 bases. Germline CDR1 reads LNHNV; CDR2 reads YYDKDF (reference sequence). Trimming stripped 4 bases from V and 2 bases from J, with 9 bases between. The CDR3 has 13 residues. CDR3 coding DNA: TGTGCCACCAGCACGGGGGCGGCCTACGAGCAGTACTTC. It translates to CATSTGAAYEQYF.

Details on this clone: This sequence is one base from a far larger clone and is likely a read error. Other nucleotide sequences in the sample specify the same CDR3. The chain recombines TRBV11-2 with TRBJ2-1; 9 bases line up with TRBD2. Germline CDR1 SGHAT, CDR2 FQNNGV. V gave up 6 bases and J gave up 4 bases; unmatched junction bases: 10. The CDR3 spans 16 residues. Written as DNA, the CDR3 is TGTGCCAGCAGGAATAGCGGGAGAGGCTCATACAATGAGCAGTTCTTC. It codes for CASRNSGRGSYNEQFF.

As regards this clone: Given a far larger clone just one base away, this is likely a sequencing read error. Other nucleotide sequences from this sample produce the same CDR3. This chain uses TRBV27 with TRBJ1-5, with D tentatively TRBD1 (5 bases). Germline V gene data show CDR1 as MNHEY and CDR2 as SMNVEV (reference sequence). The CDR3 has 15 residues. This chain's CDR3 is CASRSRGVGNQPQHF. In DNA form, the CDR3 reads TGTGCCAGCAGATCCCGAGGGGTAGGCAATCAGCCCCAGCACTTT.

The CDR3 DNA sequence: TGTGCCAGCAGTGAGGACAGGGGCTGGTTTGAGCAGTTCTTC. Translation: CASSEDRGWFEQFF. The chain employs TRBV2 and TRBJ2-1; 9 nucleotides align to TRBD1. This CDR3 has 14 residues. Losses at the gene ends were 3 bases for V and 9 bases for J; bases not matched to a gene: 6. Germline V CDR1 and CDR2: SNHLY, FYNNEI.

This clone was recorded once. The gene calls are TRBV4-1 and TRBJ2-7, with 8 bases that match TRBD2. This CDR3 has 18 residues. Germline CDR1 and CDR2: MGHRA and YSYEKL. The V segment lost 0 bases and the J segment 4 bases; nucleotides outside the gene matches: 14. CDR3 bases: TGCGCCAGCAGCCAAGATGCCCCGGGAGGGACTTTGACATACGAGCAGTACTTC. It is translated as CASSQDAPGGTLTYEQYF.

J is TRBJ2-1 and V is TRBV11-2; the D is unclear. Germline CDR1 is SGHAT and CDR2 is FQNNGV. V gave up 4 bases and J gave up 0 bases, with 4 bases separating them. The CDR3 spans 13 residues. The CDR3 protein is CASSSFSYNEQFF. The CDR3 region has the DNA TGTGCCAGCAGCTCATTCTCCTACAATGAGCAGTTCTTC.

This chain uses TRBV11-2 with TRBJ1-1; D is unclear. This CDR3 spans 14 amino acids. The V end lost 6 bases, the J end lost 8 bases, and 19 bases lay between the germline ends. Germline values: CDR1 SGHAT, CDR2 FQNNGV. The CDR3 sequence: CASRHVRGGGEAFF. The CDR3 DNA is TGTGCCAGCAGACATGTGCGAGGCGGCGGGGAAGCTTTCTTT.

About this clone itself: This likely stems from a read error, as it lies one base from a far larger clone. The same CDR3 can be traced to other DNA sequences in this sample. V usage is TRBV7-9 and J usage is TRBJ2-5; D might be TRBD1 or TRBD2, each matching 6 bases. The CDR3 has 13 residues. The germline V gene has CDR1 SEHNR and CDR2 FQNEAQ (reference sequence). CDR3 nucleotides: TGCGCCGGGGGCACCCAGCCCCAAGAGACCCAGTACTTC. This gives the protein CAGGTQPQETQYF.

The chain has TRBV10-3 and TRBJ2-2; D ambiguous. Trimming shortened V by 6 bases and J by 0 bases, and 11 bases separated the two germline ends. Germline V gives CDR1 ENHRY, CDR2 SYGVKD. This CDR3 has 15 amino acids. In DNA form, the CDR3 reads TGTGCCATCAGCCCCAACGGGCCGAACACCGGGGAGCTGTTTTTT. It codes for CAISPNGPNTGELFF.

This chain uses TRBV5-1 with TRBJ1-4, with D hard to call. V gave up 3 bases and J gave up 1 base, with 13 bases separating them. The CDR3 consists of 16 residues. CDR1 and CDR2 (germline): SGHRS, YFSETQ. CDR3 nucleotide sequence: TGCGCCAGCAGCTCCACCCCGTTGGGAACTAATGAAAAACTGTTTTTT. Amino acid sequence: CASSSTPLGTNEKLFF.

This clone was seen more than once but under ten times. The DNA of the CDR3 is TGTGCCAGCAAATTTCTTGGGACAGCCTACGAGCAGTACTTC. This encodes CASKFLGTAYEQYF. The chain links TRBV28 to TRBJ2-7, with 7 bases aligning to TRBD1. Germline V gives CDR1 MDHEN, CDR2 SYDVKM. The V gene end was trimmed by 7 bases and the J gene end by 2 bases; junction bases not matched to a gene: 8. CDR3 size: 14 residues.

This chain connects TRBV7-3 to TRBJ2-2; the match to TRBD1 covers 9 bases. The CDR3 runs 18 residues. V lost 2 bases and J lost 2; bases outside the gene matches: 9. Germline CDR1 is SGHTA and CDR2 is FQGTGA. The DNA for the CDR3 is TGTGCCAGCAGCTTATCATCGGGGACAGGGTTAAACACCGGGGAGCTGTTTTTT. This gives the protein CASSLSSGTGLNTGELFF.

The chain uses TRBV6-4 and TRBJ2-2; 8 bases agree with TRBD1. The CDR3 is 14 amino acids. In germline, CDR1 is MRHNA, CDR2 SNTAGT. V shed 6 bases, J shed 5 bases, and the junction held 5 bases outside the gene matches. In DNA form, the CDR3 reads TGTGCCAGCAGCGGACAGGGCTGGACCGGGGAGCTGTTTTTT. Its protein is CASSGQGWTGELFF.

The genes are TRBV6-6 and TRBJ1-4; D is uncertain. V shed 2 bases and J shed 0 bases, with 7 bases lying between them. Germline CDR1 reads MNHNY; CDR2 reads SVGAGI (reference sequence). CDR3 length: 15 residues. The CDR3: CASSYDGATNEKLFF. DNA for the CDR3: TGTGCCAGCAGTTACGACGGAGCAACTAATGAAAAACTGTTTTTT.